These 2 T cell receptor beta chains came from one sample sequenced in a study of T cells in Graves' hyperthyroidism and ophthalmopathy. Amplified regions were TCR beta CDR3 sequences from RNA transcripts. The study used the HTBI primer set for a first-round RT-PCR of the TCR CDR3. MiXCR, applied by TCRdb to the multiplex PCR reads, yields one record per CDR3 protein. The table lists under 300,000 distinct CDR3 sequences, 12% to 15% of them singletons, with 7.9% in the top ten. Source material: blood. The receptors were gathered from a woman in her 40s with Graves' hyperthyroidism.

This clonotype showed up many times. The gene calls are TRBV28 and TRBJ2-7; either TRBD1 or TRBD2 may fit D (7 bases each). The CDR3 runs to 15 residues. Trimming took 5 bases from V and 6 from J, leaving 20 bases between them. Per germline, CDR1 MDHEN and CDR2 SYDVKM. CDR3 sequence: CASSPRQGGRVEQYF. In nucleotides, the CDR3 is TGTGCCAGCAGTCCAAGACAGGGAGGGCGGGTCGAGCAGTACTTC. Together with reference TRBV28 and TRBJ2-7, the CDR3 gives the full variable domain: DVKVTQSSRYLVKRTGEKVFLECVQDMDHENMFWYRQDPGLGLRLIYFSYDVKMKEKGDIPEGYSVSREKKERFSLILESASTNQTSMYLCASSPRQGGRVEQYFGPGTRLTVT.

The rearrangement joins TRBV11-2 to TRBJ2-1; 12 nucleotides match TRBD2. This CDR3 region has 17 residues. Germline lookup yields CDR1 SGHAT and CDR2 FQNNGV. V was clipped by 1 base and J by 0 bases; unmatched bases: 1. CDR3 amino acids: CASSLGTSGISYNEQFF. For the CDR3, the DNA is TGTGCCAGCAGCTTAGGGACTAGCGGGATCTCCTACAATGAGCAGTTCTTC.